This T cell receptor beta chain was identified during a study of Graves' ophthalmopathy and Graves' hyperthyroidism. Broader study findings: Progression of ophthalmopathy was predicted by the model with 70% to 71% sensitivity and roughly 78% specificity. Blood contained most expanded thyroid clonotypes exceeding 0.001 frequency.

Fresh peripheral blood (about 10 ml) yielded the PBMCs. For repertoire sequencing, the TCR beta CDR3 regions were amplified from RNA transcripts. The library came from an HTBI-primed first-round RT-PCR and a second-round multiplex PCR. TCRdb independently ran MiXCR on the multiplex PCR reads; one entry per CDR3 protein. The sample lists 500,000 to 800,000 distinct CDR3 sequences, roughly 39% seen once, with around 3.3% in the top ten. CDR3 length equals 14 residues. CDR1 is LNHDA, CDR2 SQIVND, per germline (reference sequence). The V segment lost 3 bases and the J segment 5 bases; nucleotides outside the gene matches: 5. Ten or more counts support this clonotype. No antigen is known for it.

The rearrangement joins TRBV19 to TRBJ2-5, with 8 bases aligning to TRBD2. This sequence originates from an adult man with Graves' ophthalmopathy. Sequencing was done on a sample of peripheral blood. For the CDR3, the DNA is TGTGCCAGTAGTATCGGCGGGGGGCGGGAGACCCAGTACTTC. Translated, it gives CASSIGGGRETQYF.